Listed here are 4 T cell receptor beta chains from one sample, sequenced in a study of blood T cells in healthy people across ages. Alongside a J-beta primer mix, a sample-barcoded 5' primer served in a second PCR lasting roughly 6 to 12 cycles. TCRdb reprocessed the 5' RACE reads via MiXCR and lists one record per CDR3 protein. Altogether hundreds of thousands of distinct CDR3 sequences are present, approximately 59% being singletons, with the ten largest covering 30% to 40%. The material sequenced was blood. These receptors originate from a man aged 60-69 years in good health.

The J gene is TRBJ2-7, the V gene TRBV15; maybe TRBD1 (5 bases). From germline, CDR1 is LNHNV and CDR2 YYDKDF (reference sequence). Trimming cost V 1 base and J 1 base, with 11 bases left between them. CDR3 length: 15 residues. This CDR3 is CATSRGWGGSYEQYF. The CDR3 coding sequence is TGTGCCACCAGCAGAGGTTGGGGCGGTTCCTACGAGCAGTACTTC.

This clonotype was picked up a small number of times. The rearrangement joins TRBV5-1 to TRBJ2-1; tentative D call: TRBD1 (6 bases). V was pared by 0 bases and J by 5 bases, with 12 bases between. The CDR3 consists of 15 residues. Germline V gene sequence: CDR1 SGHRS, CDR2 YFSETQ. In DNA, the CDR3 is TGCGCCAGCAGCTTGGAACAGGGATCGCACAATGAGCAGTTCTTC. Translated: CASSLEQGSHNEQFF. Full variable domain (missing parts from reference TRBV5-1 and TRBJ2-1): KAGVTQTPRYLIKTRGQQVTLSCSPISGHRSVSWYQQTPGQGLQFLFEYFSETQRNKGNFPGRFSGRQFSNSRSEMNVSTLELGDSALYLCASSLEQGSHNEQFFGPGTRLTVL.

The rearrangement joins TRBV5-1 to TRBJ2-1; no clear D. Trimming left V 2 bases short and J 0 bases short, with 15 bases between. There are 17 residues in the CDR3. Per the germline V gene, CDR1 is SGHRS and CDR2 is YFSETQ. CDR3 in DNA: TGCGCCAGCAGCTTCTATAAGGGCCGCCGCTCCTACAATGAGCAGTTCTTC. Encoded protein: CASSFYKGRRSYNEQFF.

This clonotype was observed a few times. The V and J genes are TRBV11-2 and TRBJ1-1; a possible D gene is TRBD1 (5 bases). Between the trimmed V and J ends, which lost 0 bases and 5 bases, there was a span of 7 bases. Germline loops: CDR1 SGHAT, CDR2 FQNNGV. The CDR3 extends over 13 amino acids. The CDR3 DNA is TGTGCCAGCAGCTTAGATGCAGGGACTGAAGCTTTCTTT. Translation: CASSLDAGTEAFF. The full variable domain, rest sourced from reference TRBV11-2 and TRBJ1-1, is EAGVAQSPRYKIIEKRQSVAFWCNPISGHATLYWYQQILGQGPKLLIQFQNNGVVDDSQLPKDRFSAERLKGVDSTLKIQPAKLEDSAVYLCASSLDAGTEAFFGQGTRLTVV.